The 31 T cell receptor beta chains presented below share a single source sample, sequenced in a study of blood T cell repertoires in COVID-19. The repertoire was sequenced with immunoSEQ multiplex PCR; TCRdb's copy has only in-frame clones and lacks some. The data hold about 120,000 clones, with around 80% observed a single time. The specimen was peripheral blood. The receptor set was obtained from a man in his sixties or seventies with active or convalescent COVID-19.

J is TRBJ1-5 and V is TRBV10-2, with 7 positions matching TRBD1. Per the germline V gene, CDR1 is WSHSY and CDR2 is SAAADI. The CDR3 is made up of 16 amino acids. V lost 7 bases, J lost 0 bases, and 9 bases stayed unmatched. Here the CDR3 DNA reads TGCGCCAGCAACCCGAAGGGGGCAGATAGCAATCAGCCCCAGCATTTT. Translating gives CASNPKGADSNQPQHF.

The chain combines TRBV7-2 with TRBJ2-1; 7 nucleotides line up with TRBD2. J was trimmed by 8 bases and V by 5 bases; bases with no gene match: 6. Germline V gives CDR1 SGHTA, CDR2 FQGNSA. This CDR3 contains 13 residues. The CDR3 region has the DNA TGTGCCAGCAGCATACTAGCGCTCTATGAGCAGTTCTTC. It codes for CASSILALYEQFF. The entire variable domain, with the rest obtained from reference TRBV7-2 and TRBJ2-1, is as follows: GAGVSQSPSNKVTEKGKDVELRCDPISGHTALYWYRQSLGQGLEFLIYFQGNSAPDKSGLPSDRFSAERTGGSVSTLTIQRTQQEDSAVYLCASSILALYEQFFGPGTRLTVL.

The chain links TRBV11-2 to TRBJ2-7; D is ambiguous. This CDR3 has 12 residues. Between the trimmed V and J ends, which lost 5 bases and 2 bases, there was a span of 7 bases. CDR1 SGHAT and CDR2 FQNNGV come from the germline V gene. The CDR3, as DNA: TGTGCCAGCAGCCCAACAGCCTACGAGCAGTACTTC. It encodes CASSPTAYEQYF.

The chain combines TRBV4-2 with TRBJ1-6; TRBD1 agrees at 8 bases. Germline-derived CDR1 and CDR2 are LGHNA and YNFKEQ. V was pared by 0 bases and J by 10 bases, with 5 bases of the junction left unmatched. The CDR3 is made up of 15 amino acids. Here the CDR3 DNA reads TGTGCCAGCAGCCAAGAGGCCACAGGGGGGTCACCCCTCCACTTT. It yields the protein CASSQEATGGSPLHF.

CDR3 protein: CAISSSGGNSYNEQFF. Here the CDR3 DNA reads TGTGCCATCAGTTCTAGCGGGGGGAACTCCTACAATGAGCAGTTCTTC. The chain is built from TRBV10-3 and TRBJ2-1; 11 nucleotides align to TRBD2. Trimming took 5 bases from V and 0 from J; bases not matched to a gene: 3. This CDR3 has 16 residues. The germline gives CDR1 ENHRY, CDR2 SYGVKD.

The chain has TRBV28 and TRBJ1-5, with 8 bases matching TRBD1. The CDR3 has 14 amino acids. Looked up from germline, CDR1 is MDHEN and CDR2 is SYDVKM. Losses at the gene ends were 6 bases for V and 6 bases for J; bases not matched to a gene: 7. CDR3 DNA sequence: TGTGCCAGCAGGAATTCAGGGGGCCTTCAGCCCCAGCATTTT. Translation: CASRNSGGLQPQHF.

This clone was seen more than once but under ten times. The V call is TRBV2, the J call TRBJ2-3, with 8 bases matching TRBD2. This CDR3 is 15 amino acids long. Germline loops: CDR1 SNHLY, CDR2 FYNNEI. V shed 3 bases, J shed 0 bases, and the junction held 2 bases outside the gene matches. The CDR3 protein is CASSETSASTDTQYF. The CDR3 DNA follows: TGTGCCAGCAGTGAGACTAGCGCTAGCACAGATACGCAGTATTTT.

The sample holds a few counts of this clone. This chain connects TRBV5-1 to TRBJ1-1; D is ambiguous. The CDR3 consists of 13 residues. In germline, CDR1 is SGHRS, CDR2 YFSETQ. V was trimmed by 0 bases and J by 7 bases, leaving 10 bases between them. Here the CDR3 reads CASSLDGQVEAFF. CDR3 nucleotide sequence: TGCGCCAGCAGCTTGGATGGGCAGGTTGAAGCTTTCTTT.

This chain links TRBV19 with TRBJ2-5; D might be TRBD2 (6 bases). Germline V lookup: CDR1 LNHDA, CDR2 SQIVND (reference sequence). The V end lost 9 bases, the J end lost 5 bases, and 16 bases lay between the germline ends. The CDR3 is 13 amino acids. CDR3 nucleotide sequence: TGTGCCAGCTGCGGGGCTCTGGGCGAGACCCAGTACTTC. This encodes CASCGALGETQYF.

The chain combines TRBV5-4 with TRBJ2-3; D is perhaps TRBD2 (5 bases). The CDR3 consists of 16 residues. Germline V gene data show CDR1 as SGHNT and CDR2 as YYREEE (reference sequence). V was trimmed by 4 bases and J by 3 bases, leaving 18 bases between them. As DNA, the CDR3 is TGTGCCAGCAGCCCCCAATTAGGAGGCACTACAGATACGCAGTATTTT. This codes for CASSPQLGGTTDTQYF.

In nucleotides, the CDR3 is TGTGCCAGCAGTCGAGCGACAGGGATCGAAAAACTGTTTTTT. It codes for CASSRATGIEKLFF. The gene calls are TRBV6-2 or TRBV6-3 and TRBJ1-4, with 7 bases fitting TRBD1. This CDR3 is built from 14 residues. Germline V gene data show CDR1 as MNHEY and CDR2 as SVGEGT. V lost 5 bases and J lost 8; bases outside the gene matches: 8.

The CDR3 region has the DNA TGTGCCAGCAGTTCCAGGACAGGGTCGGGAGGCTACACCTTC. It specifies CASSSRTGSGGYTF. The V and J genes are TRBV6-5 and TRBJ1-2, with 8 positions matching TRBD1. Germline V CDR1 and CDR2: MNHEY, SVGAGI. This CDR3 is 14 amino acids long. V lost 4 bases, J lost 8 bases, and 9 bases stayed unmatched.

This clone is a singleton in its sample. The chain uses TRBV5-1 and TRBJ2-1; 12 bases are shared with TRBD2. Germline V gene data show CDR1 as SGHRS and CDR2 as YFSETQ. V dropped 2 bases and J dropped 1; count of bases not matched to a gene: 1. The CDR3 runs to 16 residues. DNA for the CDR3: TGCGCCAGCAGCTTTGGACTAGCGGGATCCTACAATGAGCAGTTCTTC. Its protein product is CASSFGLAGSYNEQFF.

This chain links TRBV15 with TRBJ2-5, with D tentatively TRBD2 (6 bases). The length of the CDR3 is 14 residues. CDR1 and CDR2 from the germline V gene are LNHNV and YYDKDF (reference sequence). Deletions cut 3 bases from V and 5 bases from J, with 13 bases between. CDR3 DNA sequence: TGTGCCACCAGCAGGGAGGGATTATTTGAGACCCAGTACTTC. This codes for CATSREGLFETQYF.

This rearrangement joins TRBV10-3 to TRBJ1-2; possibly TRBD1 for D (6 bases). With 2 bases removed from V and 9 bases from J, the gap between germline ends came to 16 bases. Germline V lookup: CDR1 ENHRY, CDR2 SYGVKD. The CDR3 loop spans 14 amino acids. Here the CDR3 reads CAISEEGDSMRYTF. DNA for the CDR3: TGTGCCATCAGTGAGGAGGGGGATTCTATGCGCTACACCTTC.

V is TRBV5-1 and J is TRBJ2-1; 9 nucleotides match TRBD2. Per germline, CDR1 SGHRS and CDR2 YFSETQ. The CDR3 extends over 15 amino acids. V shed 3 bases, J shed 5 bases, and the junction held 6 bases outside the gene matches. CDR3 loop: CASSSGTSLHNEQFF. Written as DNA, the CDR3 is TGCGCCAGCAGCTCCGGGACTAGCCTACACAATGAGCAGTTCTTC.

The count of this clone is one. The rearrangement uses TRBV9 and TRBJ1-2, with D possibly TRBD1 on 5 matching bases. Germline CDR1 and CDR2: SGDLS and YYNGEE. This CDR3 is 15 amino acids long. Trimming removed 1 base at V and 2 bases at J, with 12 bases between. This CDR3 is CASSVYDRENYGYTF. DNA for the CDR3: TGTGCCAGCAGCGTATATGACAGAGAGAACTATGGCTACACCTTC.

This rearrangement joins TRBV6-5 to TRBJ2-7; D remains ambiguous. This CDR3 region has 11 residues. CDR1 is MNHEY and CDR2 is SVGAGI in the germline V gene. Trimming took 4 bases from V and 3 from J, leaving 4 bases between them. The CDR3 DNA reads as TGTGCCAGCAGTTTCCTCTACGAGCAGTACTTC. It specifies CASSFLYEQYF.

This clone has a single count. V usage is TRBV3-1 (or the pseudogene TRBV3-2) and J usage is TRBJ1-4, with 8 positions matching TRBD1. The V gene end was trimmed by 0 bases and the J gene end by 7 bases; junction bases not matched to a gene: 4. This CDR3 region has 15 residues. Germline CDR1 is LGHDT and CDR2 is YNNKEL (reference sequence). CDR3 amino acids: CASSQETGGREKLFF. The CDR3, as DNA: TGTGCCAGCAGCCAAGAAACAGGGGGTCGTGAAAAACTGTTTTTT.

CDR3 bases: TGCGCCAGCAGGGGCGGGGGGGGCCCCCAGTACTTC. The encoded protein is CASRGGGGPQYF. The chain joins TRBV5-1 to TRBJ2-5, with TRBD2 matching 9 bases. Germline CDR1 is SGHRS and CDR2 is YFSETQ. Losses at the gene ends were 5 bases for V and 9 bases for J; bases not matched to a gene: 5. The CDR3 loop spans 12 amino acids.

This clone was seen a few times. V is TRBV11-2 and J is TRBJ2-2, with 10 bases that match TRBD2. V was pared by 3 bases and J by 5 bases, with 6 bases of the junction left unmatched. The CDR3 runs 16 residues. CDR1 and CDR2 (germline): SGHAT, FQNNGV. CDR3 DNA sequence: TGTGCCAGCAGCTTGAGCGGGGGGGCAGAGACCGGGGAGCTGTTTTTT. This translates into CASSLSGGAETGELFF.

The V call is TRBV13, the J call TRBJ2-2, with TRBD2 identical over 7 bases. There are 18 residues in the CDR3. The germline gives CDR1 PRHDT, CDR2 FYEKMQ (reference sequence). Trimming took 1 base from V and 0 from J; bases not matched to a gene: 8. The CDR3 DNA follows: TGTGCCAGCAGCTTAGAAATTAGCGGGTCGACGAACACCGGGGAGCTGTTTTTT. Protein: CASSLEISGSTNTGELFF.

This chain links TRBV2 with TRBJ2-7; D possibly corresponds to TRBD2 (5 bases). Looked up from germline, CDR1 is SNHLY and CDR2 is FYNNEI. V gave up 8 bases and J gave up 0 bases, with 14 bases separating them. CDR3 length: 14 amino acids. CDR3 region: CASCLAFSSYEQYF. The DNA for the CDR3 is TGTGCCAGCTGTCTAGCTTTTAGCTCCTACGAGCAGTACTTC.

J is TRBJ2-5 and V is TRBV11-1, with 7 bases fitting TRBD2. The germline V gene encodes CDR1 SGHAT and CDR2 FQDESV (reference sequence). Unmatched junction bases numbered 5, after V lost 8 bases and J lost 5 bases. This CDR3 contains 12 residues. The CDR3 spells CASGRVGETQYF. CDR3 sequence (DNA): TGTGCCAGCGGGAGGGTTGGGGAGACCCAGTACTTC.

V is TRBV28 and J is TRBJ2-1; the D gene is possibly TRBD1 (6 bases). This CDR3 has 18 amino acids. Between the trimmed V and J ends, which lost 7 bases and 3 bases, there was a span of 25 bases. Germline CDR1 reads MDHEN; CDR2 reads SYDVKM. This chain's CDR3 is CASTLGTRTARNYNEQFF. CDR3 bases: TGTGCCAGCACGTTAGGCACGCGGACAGCGAGGAACTACAATGAGCAGTTCTTC.

V gene TRBV5-6 combines with J gene TRBJ1-2; unclear D gene. This CDR3 comprises 12 residues. CDR1 and CDR2 (germline): SGHDT, YYEEEE. V lost 1 base to trimming and J lost 10 bases, with 11 bases between them. CDR3 residues: CASSLMEGPYTF. The DNA for the CDR3 is TGTGCCAGCAGCTTGATGGAGGGTCCCTACACCTTC.

This CDR3 is CASSYSGREVDTQYF. The CDR3 DNA sequence: TGTGCCAGCAGTTACTCTGGCAGGGAAGTAGATACGCAGTATTTT. The chain is built from TRBV6-2 or TRBV6-3 and TRBJ2-3; possibly TRBD1 for D (5 bases). Germline V gene data show CDR1 as MNHEY and CDR2 as SVGEGT. V was clipped by 0 bases and J by 5 bases, with 12 bases between them. The CDR3 loop spans 15 amino acids.

This clone appeared a single time. The chain couples TRBV6-5 to TRBJ1-2, with D perhaps TRBD1 (5 bases). The germline V and J ends were trimmed by 5 bases and 3 bases, with 13 bases remaining between them. The CDR3 consists of 14 residues. Per the germline V gene, CDR1 is MNHEY and CDR2 is SVGAGI. The chain's CDR3 is CASSPRAGYYGYTF. CDR3 in DNA: TGTGCCAGCAGTCCCCGGGCAGGGTACTATGGCTACACCTTC.

The chain carries TRBV7-6 and TRBJ2-6, with D hard to call. Germline V gene lookup returns CDR1 SGHVS and CDR2 FNYEAQ. V lost 2 bases to trimming and J lost 0 bases, with 8 bases between them. CDR3 length: 16 amino acids. In nucleotides, the CDR3 is TGTGCCAGCAGCTTATCCAGTAACTCTGGGGCCAACGTCCTGACTTTC. Residues: CASSLSSNSGANVLTF.

J is TRBJ2-7 and V is TRBV11-3; the match to TRBD2 covers 13 bases. Trimming at V came to 1 base and at J to 2 bases, leaving 2 bases not matched to a gene. CDR1 is SGHNT, CDR2 YENEEA, per germline. There are 16 residues in the CDR3. CDR3 amino acids: CASSLAGTSGTYEQYF. The CDR3 DNA sequence: TGTGCCAGCAGCTTAGCCGGGACTAGCGGGACCTACGAGCAGTACTTC.

This rearrangement joins TRBV7-2 to TRBJ1-2; 8 nucleotides match TRBD1. This CDR3 has 18 amino acids. The germline gives CDR1 SGHTA, CDR2 FQGNSA. J lost 1 base, V lost 2 bases, and 12 bases had no gene match. This chain's CDR3 is CASSLISPRTGYNYGYTF. The CDR3 coding sequence is TGTGCCAGCAGCTTAATTTCCCCCCGGACAGGGTATAACTATGGCTACACCTTC.